The present T cell receptor (beta chain) was sequenced within a study of blood T cell repertoires in COVID-19. Produced via immunoSEQ multiplex PCR; TCRdb's table is partial and in-frame only. The table lists hundreds of thousands of clones, about nine tenths of them singletons. The V gene end was trimmed by 4 bases and the J gene end by 0 bases; junction bases not matched to a gene: 9. Germline CDR1 and CDR2: MNHNS and SASEGT. CDR3 length: 19 residues. The sample consisted of peripheral blood. The chain has TRBV6-1 and TRBJ2-2; TRBD2 matches 12 bases. The TCR sequence derives from a man aged 60 to 75 who had recovered from COVID-19. CDR3 DNA: TGTGCCAGCAGTGCCCGACTAGCGGGGGATCCGACGAACACCGGGGAGCTGTTTTTT. This codes for CASSARLAGDPTNTGELFF.